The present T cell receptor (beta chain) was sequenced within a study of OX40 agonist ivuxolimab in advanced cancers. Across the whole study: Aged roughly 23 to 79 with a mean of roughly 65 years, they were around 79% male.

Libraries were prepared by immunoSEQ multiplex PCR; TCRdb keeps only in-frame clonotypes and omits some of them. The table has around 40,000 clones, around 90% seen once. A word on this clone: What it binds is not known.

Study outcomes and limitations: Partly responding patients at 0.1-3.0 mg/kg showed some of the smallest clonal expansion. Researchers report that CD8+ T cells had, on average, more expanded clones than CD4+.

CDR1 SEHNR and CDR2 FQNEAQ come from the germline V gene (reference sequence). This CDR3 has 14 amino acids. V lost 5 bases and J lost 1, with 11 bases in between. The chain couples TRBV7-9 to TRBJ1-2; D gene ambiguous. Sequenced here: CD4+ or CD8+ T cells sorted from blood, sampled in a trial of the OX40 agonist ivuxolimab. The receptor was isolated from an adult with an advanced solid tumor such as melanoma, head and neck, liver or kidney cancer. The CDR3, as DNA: TGTGCCAGCAGCCAATGGAGGAATAACTATGGCTACACCTTC. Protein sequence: CASSQWRNNYGYTF. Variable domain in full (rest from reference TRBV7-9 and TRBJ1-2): DTGVSQNPRHKITKRGQNVTFRCDPISEHNRLYWYRQTLGQGPEFLTYFQNEAQLEKSRLLSDRFSAERPKGSFSTLEIQRTEQGDSAMYLCASSQWRNNYGYTFGSGTRLTVV.